What follows describes a single T cell receptor (beta chain). The germline gives CDR1 SGHTA, CDR2 FQGNSA. Deletions cut 1 base from V and 5 bases from J, with 9 bases between. This CDR3 has 15 residues. Repertoires were generated with immunoSEQ multiplex PCR, while TCRdb's copy carries only in-frame clones and drops some. The sample holds approximately 30,000 clones, about 92% seen once. The entry originates in a study of T cell changes during pregnancy in multiple sclerosis. V usage is TRBV7-2 and J usage is TRBJ1-6; D gene uncertain. The source material was CD4+ T cells from peripheral blood mononuclear cells, sampled after pregnancy. This sequence originates from a female donor with multiple sclerosis, enrolled in a pregnancy study. The CDR3 DNA sequence: TGTGCCAGCAGCTTAGTATGGGCAGATAATTCACCCCTCCACTTT. It specifies CASSLVWADNSPLHF.